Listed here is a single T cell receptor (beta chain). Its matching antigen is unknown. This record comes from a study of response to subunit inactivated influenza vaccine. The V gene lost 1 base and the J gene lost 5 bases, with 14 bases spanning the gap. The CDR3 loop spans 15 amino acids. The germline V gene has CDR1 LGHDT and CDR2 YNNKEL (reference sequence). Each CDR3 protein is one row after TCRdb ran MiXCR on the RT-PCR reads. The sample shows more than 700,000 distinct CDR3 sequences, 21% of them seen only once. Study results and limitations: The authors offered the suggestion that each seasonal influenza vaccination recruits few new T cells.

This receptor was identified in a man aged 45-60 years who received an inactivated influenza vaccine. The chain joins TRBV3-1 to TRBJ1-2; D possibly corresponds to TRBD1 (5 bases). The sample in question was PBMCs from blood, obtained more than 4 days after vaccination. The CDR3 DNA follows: TGTGCCAGCAGCCAAGGAGGAGGGGACTGGTATGGCTACACCTTC. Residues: CASSQGGGDWYGYTF.